This T cell receptor beta chain is from a study of T cells in Graves' hyperthyroidism and ophthalmopathy. About this clonotype: What it binds is not known.

Uncontrolled infection, other autoimmune disease, pregnancy or lactation led to exclusion. RNA transcripts provided the source from which TCR beta CDR3 regions were amplified. The primer set for the first-round RT-PCR of the TCR CDR3 was HTBI. Each CDR3 protein is one row after TCRdb ran MiXCR on the multiplex PCR reads. The data show 550,000 to 600,000 distinct CDR3 sequences, with about half seen just once and around 19% held by the top ten. The CDR3 is 15 residues long. The trim removed 4 bases at V and 8 bases at J, leaving 10 bases unmatched. Broader study findings: Most clonotypes expanded in the thyroid (above 0.001) were also present in blood.

V usage is TRBV12-3 or TRBV12-4 and J usage is TRBJ2-2, with 7 positions matching TRBD2. Sample: peripheral blood or thyroid tissue (not recorded which). The TCR comes from an adult woman with Graves' disease, either hyperthyroidism or ophthalmopathy (not recorded which). CDR3: CASSSDGAGKGELFF. The DNA of the CDR3 is TGTGCCAGCAGTTCGGATGGAGCGGGAAAGGGGGAGCTGTTTTTT.